The 32 T cell receptor beta chains listed next were all sequenced from one sample in a study of blood T cell repertoires in COVID-19. The assay was immunoSEQ multiplex PCR, and TCRdb's table has in-frame clones only and misses some. Seen here are about 330,000 clones, around 87% observed once, and the top ten hold 4%. The sample consisted of peripheral blood. The receptors derive from a woman aged 45-59 years with active or convalescent COVID-19.

CDR3 sequence (DNA): TGTGCCAGCACCAGAACAGGGTCCAGGAAAGCTTTCTTT. As protein: CASTRTGSRKAFF. The rearrangement links TRBV7-2 to TRBJ1-1, with D perhaps matching TRBD1 (6 bases). The V gene lost 7 bases and the J gene lost 9 bases, with 18 bases spanning the gap. The germline gives CDR1 SGHTA, CDR2 FQGNSA. This CDR3 spans 13 amino acids.

The rearrangement uses TRBV2 and TRBJ1-3; the D gene is possibly TRBD1 (6 bases). The CDR3 covers 15 residues. Trimming pared 7 bases from V and 4 bases from J, leaving 17 bases between. Germline V CDR1 and CDR2: SNHLY, FYNNEI. The CDR3 spells CASTSAPGVGNTIYF. The CDR3 DNA reads TGTGCCAGCACTTCCGCCCCAGGGGTAGGAAACACCATATATTTT.

The chain is built from TRBV28 and TRBJ1-1; TRBD1 is a possible D gene (5 bases). Germline V lookup: CDR1 MDHEN, CDR2 SYDVKM. This CDR3 region has 13 residues. V lost 4 bases, J lost 9 bases, and 15 bases lay in between. CDR3 region: CASSSRGGRKAFF. CDR3 DNA sequence: TGTGCCAGCAGTTCGCGGGGGGGTAGGAAAGCTTTCTTT.

The chain combines TRBV30 with TRBJ1-2, with D possibly TRBD1 on 5 matching bases. Germline V gives CDR1 GTSNPN, CDR2 SVGIG (reference sequence). Trimming removed 0 bases at V and 5 bases at J, with 13 bases between. This CDR3 contains 14 residues. DNA of the CDR3: TGTGCCTGGAGTGTGTCTGGGGCCCATTATGGCTACACCTTC. Encoded protein: CAWSVSGAHYGYTF.

This clone was seen once. The gene calls are TRBV15 and TRBJ1-1; maybe TRBD1 (5 bases). The CDR3 consists of 13 residues. V lost 1 base, J lost 11 bases, and 14 bases lay in between. The V gene's germline CDR1 is LNHNV and CDR2 YYDKDF (reference sequence). The CDR3 DNA sequence: TGTGCCACCAGCAGAGTGGGGCGGTTCAGGGCTTTCTTT. It translates to CATSRVGRFRAFF.

V gene TRBV7-2 combines with J gene TRBJ2-7, with D maybe TRBD2 (6 bases). In germline, CDR1 is SGHTA, CDR2 FQGNSA. Between the trimmed V and J ends, which lost 5 bases and 1 base, there was a span of 18 bases. This CDR3 spans 16 amino acids. The CDR3 sequence: CASSPTLAVISYEQYF. The CDR3 nucleotides read TGTGCCAGCAGCCCAACTTTAGCGGTAATATCCTACGAGCAGTACTTC.

The J gene is TRBJ1-3, the V gene TRBV4-1; D is undetermined. This CDR3 comprises 15 residues. Germline-derived CDR1 and CDR2 are MGHRA and YSYEKL. The V and J ends lost 1 base and 3 bases respectively, with 10 bases between them. The CDR3 protein is CASSQGVGVGNTIYF. CDR3 DNA: TGCGCCAGCAGCCAAGGTGTCGGGGTTGGAAACACCATATATTTT.

The chain carries TRBV6-1 and TRBJ1-5; no definite D call. V lost 0 bases and J 1 base, leaving 16 bases between the germline ends. The CDR3 is 18 amino acids. Germline CDR1 MNHNS, CDR2 SASEGT. The CDR3 here is CASSEAERSIWSNQPQHF. CDR3 coding DNA: TGTGCCAGCAGTGAAGCGGAGCGTAGTATTTGGAGCAATCAGCCCCAGCATTTT.

The chain couples TRBV29-1 to TRBJ1-1; D not resolved. V lost 7 bases to trimming and J lost 6 bases, with 18 bases between them. The germline CDR1 and CDR2 sequences are SQVTM and ANQGSEA. The CDR3 has 13 residues. The DNA of the CDR3 is TGCAGCGGCAACCGGGAAACCTGGGCTGAAGCTTTCTTT. Its translation is CSGNRETWAEAFF.

The V call is TRBV2, the J call TRBJ2-3, with D perhaps matching TRBD1 (6 bases). The CDR3 totals 16 residues. Trimming stripped 6 bases from V and 8 bases from J, with 24 bases between. From germline, CDR1 is SNHLY and CDR2 FYNNEI. The CDR3 DNA sequence: TGTGCCAGCAGGCCTGACAGGAAAACTTTCTATGGTACGCAGTATTTT. It is translated as CASRPDRKTFYGTQYF.

The rearrangement uses TRBV28 and TRBJ2-7, with D uncertain. The CDR3 sequence is 13 residues long. Trimming took 3 bases from V and 6 from J, leaving 12 bases between them. Germline CDR1 and CDR2: MDHEN and SYDVKM. Here the CDR3 reads CASSFAVSGEQYF. In DNA form, the CDR3 reads TGTGCCAGCAGTTTCGCAGTCTCGGGCGAGCAGTACTTC.

The chain has TRBV4-2 and TRBJ2-7; D gene ambiguous. Looked up from germline, CDR1 is LGHNA and CDR2 is YNFKEQ. The CDR3 spans 14 residues. Trimming removed 0 bases from V and 4 bases from J, with 10 bases in between. The CDR3 is CASSQEMSSYEQYF. Here the CDR3 DNA reads TGTGCCAGCAGCCAAGAAATGTCGAGTTACGAGCAGTACTTC.

The chain joins TRBV19 to TRBJ1-6; 7 bases align to TRBD1. The germline CDR1 and CDR2 sequences are LNHDA and SQIVND (reference sequence). The V gene end was trimmed by 8 bases and the J gene end by 0 bases; junction bases not matched to a gene: 1. The CDR3 runs 14 residues. The CDR3 sequence is CASGDSSYNSPLHF. DNA of the CDR3: TGTGCCAGTGGGGACAGCTCCTATAATTCACCCCTCCACTTT.

The sample holds one count of this clone. The CDR3 DNA reads as TGTGCCAGCAGCTTGGGGGGCACGGATGAAAAACTGTTTTTT. Residues: CASSLGGTDEKLFF. The genes are TRBV5-4 and TRBJ1-4, with D tentatively TRBD1 (5 bases). Germline values: CDR1 SGHNT, CDR2 YYREEE (reference sequence). The V end lost 0 bases, the J end lost 6 bases, and 9 bases lay between the germline ends. The CDR3 has 14 amino acids.

The chain has TRBV5-4 and TRBJ1-1; D might be TRBD1 (6 bases). There are 14 residues in the CDR3. Germline V gene data show CDR1 as SGHNT and CDR2 as YYREEE (reference sequence). Trimming removed 4 bases at V and 3 bases at J, with 13 bases between. The CDR3 region is CASSLGQTDTEAFF. Here the CDR3 DNA reads TGTGCCAGCAGCCTAGGACAGACGGACACTGAAGCTTTCTTT.

There are many counts of this clone. The V call is TRBV30, the J call TRBJ2-2, with D tentatively TRBD1 (5 bases). V dropped 0 bases and J dropped 3 bases, with 11 bases sitting between them. The length of the CDR3 is 15 residues. Germline CDR1 GTSNPN, CDR2 SVGIG (reference sequence). CDR3 DNA: TGTGCCTGGAGTGTTACGCAGGGATACACCGGGGAGCTGTTTTTT. Amino acids: CAWSVTQGYTGELFF.

As regards this clone: The sample has other DNA sequences that encode this CDR3 too. The chain couples TRBV27 to TRBJ2-5; 11 bases align to TRBD1. This CDR3 has 15 residues. Unmatched junction bases numbered 3, after V lost 2 bases and J lost 4 bases. Germline V lookup: CDR1 MNHEY, CDR2 SMNVEV (reference sequence). This CDR3 is CASSLGQGARETQYF. CDR3 coding DNA: TGTGCCAGCAGTTTAGGACAGGGGGCTCGAGAGACCCAGTACTTC.

The chain employs TRBV5-1 and TRBJ2-3, with unresolved D. The V gene lost 3 bases and the J gene lost 2 bases, with 7 bases spanning the gap. Germline assignment: CDR1 SGHRS and CDR2 YFSETQ. The CDR3 has 13 amino acids. CDR3 protein: CASSSSTTDTQYF. The CDR3 DNA reads as TGCGCCAGCAGCTCGTCTACCACAGATACGCAGTATTTT.

This clone was seen a single time. The chain has TRBV7-9 and TRBJ2-5; perhaps TRBD2 as D (5 bases). Germline assignment: CDR1 SEHNR and CDR2 FQNEAQ (reference sequence). V was cut by 3 bases and J by 3 bases, with 5 bases left in between. The CDR3 has 12 residues. The CDR3 loop reads CASSFGEETQYF. The CDR3 nucleotides are TGTGCCAGCAGCTTCGGGGAAGAGACCCAGTACTTC.

The CDR3 DNA reads as TGTGCCAGCAGCTCAGGGGAGTTCTTC. Amino acid sequence: CASSSGEFF. V usage is TRBV7-9 and J usage is TRBJ2-1, with a tentative D call TRBD1 (6 bases). CDR1 SEHNR and CDR2 FQNEAQ come from the germline V gene (reference sequence). The CDR3 has 9 amino acids. V was clipped by 4 bases and J by 14 bases, with 6 bases between them.

The chain recombines TRBV18 with TRBJ1-1; 7 nucleotides align to TRBD1. The CDR3 runs 15 residues. CDR1 and CDR2 (germline): KGHSH, LQKENI. V lost 2 bases to trimming and J lost 11 bases; unmatched junction nucleotides: 14. The CDR3 loop reads CASSPTTGSGNSAFF. The CDR3 bases are TGTGCCAGCTCACCAACGACAGGGTCTGGGAATTCGGCTTTCTTT.

The chain employs TRBV5-4 and TRBJ2-1; 8 nucleotides match TRBD1. The CDR3 has 16 residues. V lost 3 bases to trimming and J lost 4 bases; unmatched junction nucleotides: 9. Germline V lookup: CDR1 SGHNT, CDR2 YYREEE (reference sequence). CDR3 coding DNA: TGTGCCAGCAGCTCTTCAAGGGGGACAGGTTACAATGAGCAGTTCTTC. Protein sequence: CASSSSRGTGYNEQFF.

This clone appeared a single time. The rearrangement uses TRBV30 and TRBJ2-5, with a tentative D call TRBD2 (5 bases). This CDR3 comprises 15 residues. The V end was cut by 0 bases, the J end by 1 base, with 12 bases between. Germline CDR1 GTSNPN, CDR2 SVGIG (reference sequence). The CDR3 protein is CAWSVPMGSQETQYF. The CDR3 nucleotides are TGTGCCTGGAGTGTCCCCATGGGGAGCCAAGAGACCCAGTACTTC.

The rearrangement uses TRBV5-1 and TRBJ1-4; D gene ambiguous. The germline CDR1 and CDR2 sequences are SGHRS and YFSETQ. V was pared by 4 bases and J by 3 bases, with 7 bases between. This CDR3 comprises 13 residues. Here the CDR3 reads CASSPGPNEKLFF. CDR3 DNA sequence: TGCGCCAGCAGCCCGGGTCCTAATGAAAAACTGTTTTTT. Using reference TRBV5-1 and TRBJ1-4 for the parts outside the CDR3, the full variable domain is KAGVTQTPRYLIKTRGQQVTLSCSPISGHRSVSWYQQTPGQGLQFLFEYFSETQRNKGNFPGRFSGRQFSNSRSEMNVSTLELGDSALYLCASSPGPNEKLFFGSGTQLSVL.

The V gene is TRBV18, the J gene TRBJ1-6; no definite D call. The CDR3 extends over 13 amino acids. Germline V gene data show CDR1 as KGHSH and CDR2 as LQKENI. The V gene lost 3 bases and the J gene lost 7 bases, with 7 bases spanning the gap. CDR3 region: CASSPTENSPLHF. The CDR3, as DNA: TGTGCCAGCTCACCTACCGAGAATTCACCCCTCCACTTT.

The V gene is TRBV28, the J gene TRBJ1-1; no firm D call. Germline CDR1 is MDHEN and CDR2 is SYDVKM. This CDR3 contains 14 residues. The V end was cut by 7 bases, the J end by 4 bases, with 16 bases between. The CDR3 is CASTLVGGSTEAFF. The CDR3 region has the DNA TGTGCCAGCACTCTCGTAGGCGGGAGCACTGAAGCTTTCTTT. Based on the CDR3 plus reference TRBV28 and TRBJ1-1, the full variable domain is DVKVTQSSRYLVKRTGEKVFLECVQDMDHENMFWYRQDPGLGLRLIYFSYDVKMKEKGDIPEGYSVSREKKERFSLILESASTNQTSMYLCASTLVGGSTEAFFGQGTRLTVV.

The rearrangement joins TRBV11-3 to TRBJ2-7, with D maybe TRBD2 (7 bases). Per germline, CDR1 SGHNT and CDR2 YENEEA. V dropped 3 bases and J dropped 6 bases, with 12 bases sitting between them. The CDR3 is 13 residues long. CDR3 region: CASSFWAGAEQYF. The CDR3 bases are TGTGCCAGCAGCTTTTGGGCGGGGGCCGAGCAGTACTTC.

The chain links TRBV30 to TRBJ1-1; weak D call: TRBD1 (6 bases). Germline V CDR1 and CDR2: GTSNPN, SVGIG (reference sequence). The length of the CDR3 is 14 residues. V shed 0 bases and J shed 4 bases, with 12 bases lying between them. The CDR3 loop is CAWSVGQGITEAFF. The CDR3, as DNA: TGTGCCTGGAGTGTAGGGCAGGGGATCACTGAAGCTTTCTTT.

CDR3 bases: TGTGCCAGCTCAGCCTACAGGGATGAGCAGTTCTTC. Protein sequence: CASSAYRDEQFF. The J gene is TRBJ2-1, the V gene TRBV18, with a weak D call TRBD1 (6 bases). V dropped 5 bases and J dropped 8 bases, with 10 bases sitting between them. This CDR3 contains 12 residues. Germline assignment: CDR1 KGHSH and CDR2 LQKENI.

The J gene is TRBJ1-6, the V gene TRBV19, with TRBD1 identical over 10 bases. CDR1 is LNHDA and CDR2 is SQIVND in the germline V gene (reference sequence). Trimming cost V 4 bases and J 8 bases; bases outside gene matches: 8. The CDR3 is made up of 16 amino acids. DNA of the CDR3: TGTGCCAGTAGTAATAACCGGGACAGGGGTTATTCACCCCTCCACTTT. Its protein product is CASSNNRDRGYSPLHF.

The chain joins TRBV9 to TRBJ2-1; D may be TRBD1 (6 bases). The CDR3 is 15 amino acids. V lost 0 bases and J 1 base, leaving 8 bases between the germline ends. CDR1 is SGDLS and CDR2 is YYNGEE in the germline V gene. In DNA, the CDR3 is TGTGCCAGCAGCGTAGGGACAGCTTCCTACAATGAGCAGTTCTTC. As protein: CASSVGTASYNEQFF.

The sample holds one count of this clone. The chain combines TRBV5-4 with TRBJ1-6, with 7 bases that match TRBD1. Germline V CDR1 and CDR2: SGHNT, YYREEE (reference sequence). The CDR3 consists of 14 residues. J lost 8 bases, V lost 4 bases, and 6 bases had no gene match. DNA for the CDR3: TGTGCCAGCAGCGTGACAGGGCCTGATTCACCCCTCCACTTT. Translated, it gives CASSVTGPDSPLHF.